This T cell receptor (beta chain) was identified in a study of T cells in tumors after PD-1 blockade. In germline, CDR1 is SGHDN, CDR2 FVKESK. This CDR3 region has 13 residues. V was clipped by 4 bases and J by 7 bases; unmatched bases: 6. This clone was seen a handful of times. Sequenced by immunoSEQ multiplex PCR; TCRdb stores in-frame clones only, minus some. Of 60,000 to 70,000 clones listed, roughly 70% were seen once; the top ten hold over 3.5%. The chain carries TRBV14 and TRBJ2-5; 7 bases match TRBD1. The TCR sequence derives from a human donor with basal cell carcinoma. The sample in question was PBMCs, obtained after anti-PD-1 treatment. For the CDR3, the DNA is TGTGCCAGCAGCCCTGCAGGGGGTTGGACCCAGTACTTC. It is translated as CASSPAGGWTQYF.